This T cell receptor beta chain was identified in a study of blood T cell repertoires in COVID-19. The table lists this clone with a few counts. The CDR3 totals 16 residues. Germline CDR1 and CDR2: MRHNA and SNTAGT. The J segment lost 7 bases and the V segment lost 4 bases, leaving 12 bases of the junction unmatched. TCRdb's table, derived via immunoSEQ multiplex PCR, lists solely in-frame clones and lacks some. Here the sample spans around 120,000 clones, around 87% being singletons. Sequencing was carried out using peripheral blood. This TCR came from a woman in her 70s with acute or convalescent COVID-19. This chain uses TRBV6-4 with TRBJ2-1; 8 bases are shared with TRBD1. The CDR3: CASSATSRTGTNEQFF. The DNA of the CDR3 is TGTGCCAGCAGTGCCACTTCCCGGACAGGGACGAATGAGCAGTTCTTC.